This TCR beta chain originates from a study of blood T cell repertoires in COVID-19. Study details: Acute and convalescent COVID-19 specimens originated in the United States, Italy and Spain.

This clone has just one count. Germline CDR1 reads SGHDT; CDR2 reads YYEEEE. This CDR3 is built from 14 residues. V shed 0 bases, J shed 4 bases, and the junction held 2 bases outside the gene matches. Profiled with immunoSEQ multiplex PCR; TCRdb holds only in-frame clones, not every one. Here the sample spans 200,000 to 250,000 clones, 86% being singletons. The sequenced material came from peripheral blood. This sequence originates from a woman under 40 who had recovered from COVID-19. The chain couples TRBV5-6 to TRBJ1-2; 8 bases line up with TRBD1. CDR3 sequence: CASSLGQGTYGYTF. CDR3 in DNA: TGTGCCAGCAGCTTGGGACAGGGGACCTATGGCTACACCTTC.